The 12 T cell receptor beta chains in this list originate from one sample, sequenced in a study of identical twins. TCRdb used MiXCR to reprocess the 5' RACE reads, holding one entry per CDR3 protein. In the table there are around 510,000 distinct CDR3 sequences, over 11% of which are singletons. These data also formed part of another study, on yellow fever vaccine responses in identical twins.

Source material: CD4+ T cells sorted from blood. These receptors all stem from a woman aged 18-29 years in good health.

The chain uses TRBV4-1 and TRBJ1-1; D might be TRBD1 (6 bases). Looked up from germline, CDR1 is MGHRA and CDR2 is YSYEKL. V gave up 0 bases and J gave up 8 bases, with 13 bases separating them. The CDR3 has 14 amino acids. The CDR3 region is CASSQDRVRGEAFF. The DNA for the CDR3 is TGCGCCAGCAGCCAAGACAGGGTCAGGGGAGAAGCTTTCTTT.

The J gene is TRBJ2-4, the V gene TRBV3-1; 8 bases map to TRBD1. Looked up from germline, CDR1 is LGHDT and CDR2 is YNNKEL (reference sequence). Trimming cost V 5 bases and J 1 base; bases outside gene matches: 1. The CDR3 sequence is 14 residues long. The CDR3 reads CASSTGGAKNIQYF. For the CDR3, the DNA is TGTGCCAGCAGCACAGGGGGGGCCAAAAACATTCAGTACTTC.

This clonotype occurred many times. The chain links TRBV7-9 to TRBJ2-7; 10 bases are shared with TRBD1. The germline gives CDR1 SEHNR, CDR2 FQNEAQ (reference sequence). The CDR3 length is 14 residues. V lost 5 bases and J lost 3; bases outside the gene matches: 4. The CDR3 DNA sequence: TGTGCCAGCAGCCCCGGGACAGGGGTCTACGAGCAGTACTTC. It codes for CASSPGTGVYEQYF.

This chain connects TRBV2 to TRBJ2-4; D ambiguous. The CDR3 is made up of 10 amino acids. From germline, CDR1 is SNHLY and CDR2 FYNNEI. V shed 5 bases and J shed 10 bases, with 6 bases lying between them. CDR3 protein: CASSSGIQYF. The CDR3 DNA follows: TGTGCCAGCAGTAGTGGGATTCAGTACTTC.

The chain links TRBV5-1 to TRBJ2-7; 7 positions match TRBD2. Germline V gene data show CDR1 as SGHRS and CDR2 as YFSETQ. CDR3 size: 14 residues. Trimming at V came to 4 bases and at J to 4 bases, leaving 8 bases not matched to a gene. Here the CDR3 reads CASSPAGSPYEQYF. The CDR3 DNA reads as TGCGCCAGCAGCCCAGCGGGGTCGCCTTACGAGCAGTACTTC.

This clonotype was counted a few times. CDR3 in amino acids: CASSSMTGTQGYYEQYF. In DNA form, the CDR3 reads TGTGCCAGCAGCTCCATGACCGGGACCCAGGGGTACTACGAGCAGTACTTC. The rearrangement links TRBV13 to TRBJ2-7, with D possibly TRBD1 on 6 matching bases. Trimming removed 4 bases from V and 3 bases from J, with 22 bases in between. Germline V gives CDR1 PRHDT, CDR2 FYEKMQ (reference sequence). The CDR3 totals 17 residues.

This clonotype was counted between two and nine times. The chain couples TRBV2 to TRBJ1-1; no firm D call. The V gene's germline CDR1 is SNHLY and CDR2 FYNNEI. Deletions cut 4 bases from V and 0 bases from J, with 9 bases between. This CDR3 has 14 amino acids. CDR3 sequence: CASSVGNVNTEAFF. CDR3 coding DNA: TGTGCCAGCAGTGTTGGGAACGTGAACACTGAAGCTTTCTTT.

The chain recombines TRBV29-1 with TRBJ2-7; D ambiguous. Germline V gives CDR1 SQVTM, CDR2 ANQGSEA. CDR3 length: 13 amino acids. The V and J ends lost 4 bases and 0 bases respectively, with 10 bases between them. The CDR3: CSVVSGFSYEQYF. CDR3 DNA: TGCAGCGTTGTGTCGGGTTTCTCCTACGAGCAGTACTTC.

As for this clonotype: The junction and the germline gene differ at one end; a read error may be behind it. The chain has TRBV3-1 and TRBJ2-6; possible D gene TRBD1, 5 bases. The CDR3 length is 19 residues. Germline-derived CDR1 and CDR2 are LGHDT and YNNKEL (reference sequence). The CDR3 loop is CASSQVDRGLYSGANVLTF. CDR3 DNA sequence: TGTGCCAGCAGCCAAGTGGATAGGGGCCTCTACTCTGGGGCTAACGTCCTGACTTTC.

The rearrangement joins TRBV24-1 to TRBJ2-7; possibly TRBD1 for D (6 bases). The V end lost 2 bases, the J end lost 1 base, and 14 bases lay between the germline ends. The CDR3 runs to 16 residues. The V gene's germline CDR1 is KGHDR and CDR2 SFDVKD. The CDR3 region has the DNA TGTGCCACCAGTGATTCCCGACAGGCAAGATCCTACGAGCAGTACTTC. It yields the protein CATSDSRQARSYEQYF.

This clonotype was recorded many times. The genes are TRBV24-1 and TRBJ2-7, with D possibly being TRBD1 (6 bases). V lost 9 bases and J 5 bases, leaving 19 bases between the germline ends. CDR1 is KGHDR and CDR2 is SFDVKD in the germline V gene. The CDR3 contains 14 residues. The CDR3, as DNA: TGTGCCACCTTACCCGGACAGCTAACGCACGAGCAGTACTTC. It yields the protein CATLPGQLTHEQYF.

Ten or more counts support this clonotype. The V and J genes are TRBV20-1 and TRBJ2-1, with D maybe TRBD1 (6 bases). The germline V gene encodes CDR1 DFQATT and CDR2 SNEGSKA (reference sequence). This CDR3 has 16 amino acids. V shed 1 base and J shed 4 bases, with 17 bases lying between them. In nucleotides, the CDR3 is TGCAGTGCTAGAGTAACGGGGACACAGAATTACAATGAGCAGTTCTTC. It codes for CSARVTGTQNYNEQFF.